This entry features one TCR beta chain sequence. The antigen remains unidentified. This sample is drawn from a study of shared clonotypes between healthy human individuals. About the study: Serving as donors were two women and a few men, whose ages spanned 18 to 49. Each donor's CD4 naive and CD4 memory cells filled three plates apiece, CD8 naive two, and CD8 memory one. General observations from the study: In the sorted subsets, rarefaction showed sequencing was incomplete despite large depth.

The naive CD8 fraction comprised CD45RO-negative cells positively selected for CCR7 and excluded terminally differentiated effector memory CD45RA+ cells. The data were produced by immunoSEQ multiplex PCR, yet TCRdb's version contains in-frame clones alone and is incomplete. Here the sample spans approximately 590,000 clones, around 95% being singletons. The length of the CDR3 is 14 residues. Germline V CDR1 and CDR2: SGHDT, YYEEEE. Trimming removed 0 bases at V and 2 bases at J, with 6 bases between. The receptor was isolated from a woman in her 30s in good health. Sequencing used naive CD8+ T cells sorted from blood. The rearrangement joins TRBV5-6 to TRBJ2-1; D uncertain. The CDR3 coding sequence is TGTGCCAGCAGCTTGGTTAGCCCCTACAATGAGCAGTTCTTC. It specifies CASSLVSPYNEQFF.